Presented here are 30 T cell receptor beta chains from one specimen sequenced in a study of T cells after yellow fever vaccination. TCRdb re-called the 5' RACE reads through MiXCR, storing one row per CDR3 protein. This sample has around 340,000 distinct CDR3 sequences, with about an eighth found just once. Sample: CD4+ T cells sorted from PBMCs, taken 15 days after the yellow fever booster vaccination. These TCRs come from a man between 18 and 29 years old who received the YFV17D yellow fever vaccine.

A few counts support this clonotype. The CDR3 bases are TGCAGTGCTCGATCTAGGGGGCATCGAGAGACCCAGTACTTC. It specifies CSARSRGHRETQYF. V usage is TRBV20-1 and J usage is TRBJ2-5; 7 bases are a match to TRBD1. The germline V gene encodes CDR1 DFQATT and CDR2 SNEGSKA (reference sequence). The CDR3 consists of 14 residues. Losses at the gene ends were 5 bases for V and 4 bases for J; bases not matched to a gene: 10.

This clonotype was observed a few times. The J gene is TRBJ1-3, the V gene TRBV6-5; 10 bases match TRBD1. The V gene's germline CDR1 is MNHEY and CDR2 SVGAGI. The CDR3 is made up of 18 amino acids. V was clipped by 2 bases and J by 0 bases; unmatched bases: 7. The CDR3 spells CASSYTKGQGYSGNTIYF. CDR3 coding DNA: TGTGCCAGCAGTTACACAAAGGGACAGGGGTACTCTGGAAACACCATATATTTT.

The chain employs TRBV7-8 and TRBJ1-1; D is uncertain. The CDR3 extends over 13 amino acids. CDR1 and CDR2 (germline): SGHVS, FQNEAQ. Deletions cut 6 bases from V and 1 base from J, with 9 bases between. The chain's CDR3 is CASRYHQNTEAFF. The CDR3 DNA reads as TGTGCCAGCAGATATCACCAGAACACTGAAGCTTTCTTT.

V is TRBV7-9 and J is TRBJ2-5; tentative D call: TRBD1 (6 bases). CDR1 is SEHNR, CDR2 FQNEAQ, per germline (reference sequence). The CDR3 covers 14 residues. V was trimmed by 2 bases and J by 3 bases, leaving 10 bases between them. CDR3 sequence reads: CASSLRGQEETQYF. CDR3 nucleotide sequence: TGTGCCAGCAGCTTAAGGGGACAAGAAGAGACCCAGTACTTC.

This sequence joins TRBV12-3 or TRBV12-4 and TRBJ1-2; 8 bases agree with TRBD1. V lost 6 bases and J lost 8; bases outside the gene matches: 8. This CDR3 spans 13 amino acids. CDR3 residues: CASRTTGVGGYTF. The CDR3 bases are TGTGCCAGCAGAACGACAGGGGTAGGGGGCTACACCTTC.

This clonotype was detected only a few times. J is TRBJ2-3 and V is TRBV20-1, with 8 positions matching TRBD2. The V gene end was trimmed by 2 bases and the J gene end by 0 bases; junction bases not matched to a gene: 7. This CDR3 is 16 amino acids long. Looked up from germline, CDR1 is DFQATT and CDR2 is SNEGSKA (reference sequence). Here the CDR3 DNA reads TGCAGTGCTAGAAGGAGGAGCGGGGGAAGCACAGATACGCAGTATTTT. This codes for CSARRRSGGSTDTQYF.

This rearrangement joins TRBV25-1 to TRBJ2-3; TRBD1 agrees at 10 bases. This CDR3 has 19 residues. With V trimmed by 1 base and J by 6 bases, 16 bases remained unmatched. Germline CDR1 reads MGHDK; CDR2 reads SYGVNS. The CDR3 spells CASSESSGRTGGGADTQYF. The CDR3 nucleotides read TGTGCCAGCAGTGAATCGTCGGGGAGGACAGGGGGGGGTGCGGATACGCAGTATTTT.

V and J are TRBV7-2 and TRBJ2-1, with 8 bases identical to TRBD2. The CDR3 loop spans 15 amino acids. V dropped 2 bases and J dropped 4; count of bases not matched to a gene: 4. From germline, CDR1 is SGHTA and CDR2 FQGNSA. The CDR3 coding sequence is TGTGCCAGCAGCTTAATGGCGGGGGGATACAATGAGCAGTTCTTC. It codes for CASSLMAGGYNEQFF.

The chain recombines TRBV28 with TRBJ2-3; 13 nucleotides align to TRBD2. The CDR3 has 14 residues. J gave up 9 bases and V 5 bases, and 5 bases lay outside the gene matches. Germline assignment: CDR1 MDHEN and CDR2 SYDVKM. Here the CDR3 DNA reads TGTGCCAGCAGTCCTCCGGGACTAGCGGGGACGCAGTATTTT. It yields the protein CASSPPGLAGTQYF.

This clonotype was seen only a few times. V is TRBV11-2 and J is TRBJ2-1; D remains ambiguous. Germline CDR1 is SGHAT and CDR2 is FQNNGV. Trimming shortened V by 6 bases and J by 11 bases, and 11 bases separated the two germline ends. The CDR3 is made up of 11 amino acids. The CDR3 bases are TGTGCCAGCAGTTTCGGACGTCAGCAGTTCTTC. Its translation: CASSFGRQQFF.

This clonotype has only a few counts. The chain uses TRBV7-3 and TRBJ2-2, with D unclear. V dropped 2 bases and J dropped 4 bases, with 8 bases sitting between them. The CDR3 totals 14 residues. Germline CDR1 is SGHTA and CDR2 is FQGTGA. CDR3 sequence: CASSLQEITGELFF. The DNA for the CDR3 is TGTGCCAGCAGCTTACAGGAGATCACCGGGGAGCTGTTTTTT. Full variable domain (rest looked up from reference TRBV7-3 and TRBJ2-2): GAGVSQTPSNKVTEKGKYVELRCDPISGHTALYWYRQSLGQGPEFLIYFQGTGAADDSGLPNDRFFAVRPEGSVSTLKIQRTERGDSAVYLCASSLQEITGELFFGEGSRLTVL.

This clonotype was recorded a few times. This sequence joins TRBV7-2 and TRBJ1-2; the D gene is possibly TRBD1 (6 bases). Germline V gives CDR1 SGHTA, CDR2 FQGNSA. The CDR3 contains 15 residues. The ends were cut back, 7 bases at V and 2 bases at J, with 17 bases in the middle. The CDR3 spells CASINGGAKNYGYTF. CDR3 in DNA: TGTGCCAGCATCAACGGGGGGGCTAAGAACTATGGCTACACCTTC.

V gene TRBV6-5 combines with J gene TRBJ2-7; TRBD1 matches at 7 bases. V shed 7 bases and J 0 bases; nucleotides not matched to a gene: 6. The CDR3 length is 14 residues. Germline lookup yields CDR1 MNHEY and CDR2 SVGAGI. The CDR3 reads CASKGQPSSYEQYV. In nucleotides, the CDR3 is TGTGCCAGCAAGGGACAGCCGAGCTCCTACGAGCAGTACGTC.

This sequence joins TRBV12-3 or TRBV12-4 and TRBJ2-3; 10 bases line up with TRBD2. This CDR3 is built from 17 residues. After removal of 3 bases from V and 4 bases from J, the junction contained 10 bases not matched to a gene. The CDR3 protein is CASSFSSGGSGADTQYF. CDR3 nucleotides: TGTGCCAGCAGTTTTTCTAGCGGGGGCTCAGGGGCAGATACGCAGTATTTT.

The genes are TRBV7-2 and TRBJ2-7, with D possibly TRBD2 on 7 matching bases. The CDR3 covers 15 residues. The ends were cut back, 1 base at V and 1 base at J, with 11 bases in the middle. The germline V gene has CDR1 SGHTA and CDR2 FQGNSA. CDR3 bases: TGTGCCAGCAGCTTAGTCCGGGGGGCGTCCTACGAGCAGTACGTC. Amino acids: CASSLVRGASYEQYV.

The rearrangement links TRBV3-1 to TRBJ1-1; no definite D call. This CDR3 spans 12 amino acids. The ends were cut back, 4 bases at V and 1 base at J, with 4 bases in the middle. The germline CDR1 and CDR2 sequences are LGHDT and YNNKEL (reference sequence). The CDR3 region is CASSRWNTEAFF. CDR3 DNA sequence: TGTGCCAGCAGCCGCTGGAACACTGAAGCTTTCTTT.

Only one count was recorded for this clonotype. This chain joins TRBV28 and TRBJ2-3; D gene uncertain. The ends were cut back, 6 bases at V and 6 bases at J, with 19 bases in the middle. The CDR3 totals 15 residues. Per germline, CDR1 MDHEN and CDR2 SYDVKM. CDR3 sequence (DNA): TGTGCCAGCAGGCGTCAAGCTTCGGGTTCGGATACGCAGTATTTT. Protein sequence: CASRRQASGSDTQYF. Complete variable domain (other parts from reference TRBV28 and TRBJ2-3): DVKVTQSSRYLVKRTGEKVFLECVQDMDHENMFWYRQDPGLGLRLIYFSYDVKMKEKGDIPEGYSVSREKKERFSLILESASTNQTSMYLCASRRQASGSDTQYFGPGTRLTVL.

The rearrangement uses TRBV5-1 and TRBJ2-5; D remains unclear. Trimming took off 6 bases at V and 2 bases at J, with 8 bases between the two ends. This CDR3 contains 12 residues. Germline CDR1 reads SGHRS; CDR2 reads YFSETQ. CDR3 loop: CASTSQQETQYF. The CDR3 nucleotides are TGCGCCAGCACCTCTCAGCAAGAGACCCAGTACTTC.

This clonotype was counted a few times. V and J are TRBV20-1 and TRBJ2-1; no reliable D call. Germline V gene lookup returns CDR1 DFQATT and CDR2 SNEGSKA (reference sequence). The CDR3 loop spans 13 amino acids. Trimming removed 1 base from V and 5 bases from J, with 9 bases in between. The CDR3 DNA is TGCAGTGCTAGAGTAGGTGGAAACAATGAGCAGTTCTTC. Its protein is CSARVGGNNEQFF.

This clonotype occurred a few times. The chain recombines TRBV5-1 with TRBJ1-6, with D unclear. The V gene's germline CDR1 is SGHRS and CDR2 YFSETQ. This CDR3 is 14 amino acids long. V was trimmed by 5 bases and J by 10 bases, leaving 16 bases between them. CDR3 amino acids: CASSTDLLRSPLHF. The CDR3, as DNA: TGCGCCAGCAGTACGGACCTACTGAGGTCACCCCTCCACTTT.

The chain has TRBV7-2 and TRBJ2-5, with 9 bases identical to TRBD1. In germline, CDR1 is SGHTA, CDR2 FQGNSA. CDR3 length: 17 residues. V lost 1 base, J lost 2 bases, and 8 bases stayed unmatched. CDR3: CASSLVGTGSGQETQYF. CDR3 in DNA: TGTGCCAGCAGCTTAGTGGGGACAGGGTCGGGTCAAGAGACCCAGTACTTC.

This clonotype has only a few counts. The CDR3 region has the DNA TGTGCCACCAGACTAGCGGGGGGGTCCGAGACCCAGTACTTC. This codes for CATRLAGGSETQYF. This chain uses TRBV15 with TRBJ2-5; TRBD2 agrees at 13 bases. Losses at the gene ends were 6 bases for V and 5 bases for J; bases not matched to a gene: 3. Germline CDR1 is LNHNV and CDR2 is YYDKDF (reference sequence). The CDR3 length is 14 residues.

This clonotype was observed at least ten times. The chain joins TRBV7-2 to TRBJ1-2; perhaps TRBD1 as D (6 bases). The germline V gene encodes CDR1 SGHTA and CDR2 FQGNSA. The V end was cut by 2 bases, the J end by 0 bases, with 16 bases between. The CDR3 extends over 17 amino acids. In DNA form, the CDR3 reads TGTGCCAGCAGCTTACGTATCCGACAGGCGACTAACTATGGCTACACCTTC. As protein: CASSLRIRQATNYGYTF.

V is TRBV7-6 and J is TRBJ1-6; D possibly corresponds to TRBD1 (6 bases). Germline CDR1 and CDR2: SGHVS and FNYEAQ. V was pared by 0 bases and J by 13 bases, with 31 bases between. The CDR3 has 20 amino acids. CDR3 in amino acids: CASSLAKGFRTDTSRWPLHF. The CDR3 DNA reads TGTGCCAGCAGCTTAGCGAAAGGGTTTAGGACAGACACTTCTAGGTGGCCCCTCCACTTT.

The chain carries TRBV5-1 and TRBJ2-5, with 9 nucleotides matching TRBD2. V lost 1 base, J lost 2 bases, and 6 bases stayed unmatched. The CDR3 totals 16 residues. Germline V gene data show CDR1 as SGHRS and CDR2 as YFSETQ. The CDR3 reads CASSLRSSGVQETQYF. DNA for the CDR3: TGCGCCAGCAGCTTGCGGTCTAGCGGGGTGCAAGAGACCCAGTACTTC.

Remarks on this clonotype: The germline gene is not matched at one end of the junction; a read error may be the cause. CDR3 region: CASSLNSGTGREF. The DNA of the CDR3 is TGTGCCAGCAGCCTTAACTCCGGGACAGGCCGAGAATTT. The chain is built from TRBV12-3 or TRBV12-4 and TRBJ1-6, with 8 nucleotides matching TRBD1. This CDR3 spans 13 amino acids.

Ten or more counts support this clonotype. Here the CDR3 DNA reads TGTGCCATCACCAACCCTAGCGGGGGGTACAATGAGCAGTTCTTC. This sequence encodes CAITNPSGGYNEQFF. V gene TRBV10-3 combines with J gene TRBJ2-1; 11 positions match TRBD2. Germline V gives CDR1 ENHRY, CDR2 SYGVKD. Trimming took 7 bases from V and 4 from J; bases not matched to a gene: 6. The length of the CDR3 is 15 residues.

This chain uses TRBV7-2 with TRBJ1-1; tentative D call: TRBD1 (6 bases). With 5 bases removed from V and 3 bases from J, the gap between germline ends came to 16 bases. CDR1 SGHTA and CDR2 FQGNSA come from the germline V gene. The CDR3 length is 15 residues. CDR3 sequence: CASSPTGLTDTEAFF. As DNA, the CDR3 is TGTGCCAGCAGCCCAACAGGGCTGACGGACACTGAAGCTTTCTTT.

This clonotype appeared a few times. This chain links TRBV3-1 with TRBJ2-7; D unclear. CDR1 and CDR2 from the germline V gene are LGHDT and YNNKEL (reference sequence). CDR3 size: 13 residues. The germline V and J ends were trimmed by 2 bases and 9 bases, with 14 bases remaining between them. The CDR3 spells CASSQYGTSGQYF. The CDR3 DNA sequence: TGTGCCAGCAGCCAATACGGAACCTCTGGGCAGTACTTC.

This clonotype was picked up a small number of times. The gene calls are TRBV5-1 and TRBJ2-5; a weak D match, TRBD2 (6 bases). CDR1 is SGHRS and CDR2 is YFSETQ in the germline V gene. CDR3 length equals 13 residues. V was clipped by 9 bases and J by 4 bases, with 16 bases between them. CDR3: CATKVGGVETQYF. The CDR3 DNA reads TGCGCCACCAAGGTGGGCGGGGTAGAGACCCAGTACTTC.